These 11 T cell receptor beta chains were sequenced from one sample in a study of a mutant IDH1 vaccine in newly diagnosed glioma. The assay was immunoSEQ multiplex PCR, and TCRdb's table has in-frame clones only and misses some. The sample lists about 40,000 clones; roughly 92% were seen once. Their cognate antigens are unknown. Time point described: week 5, during vaccination. Vaccinated patients received 300 ug of mutant IDH1 20-mer peptide per dose, with topical imiquimod. Specimen: PBMCs, collected from a glioma patient whose treatment included an IDH1 peptide vaccine. These receptors were obtained from a man aged 50 or older with glioma.

This sequence joins TRBV18 and TRBJ1-2, with D perhaps matching TRBD1 (5 bases). The CDR3 runs 14 residues. Germline-derived CDR1 and CDR2 are KGHSH and LQKENI. V shed 1 base and J shed 6 bases, with 12 bases lying between them. The CDR3 region has the DNA TGTGCCAGCTCACCACATGGGGGACCCGATGGCTACACCTTC. Encoded protein: CASSPHGGPDGYTF.

This rearrangement joins TRBV5-8 to TRBJ1-6, with 7 bases fitting TRBD1. Germline CDR1 SGHTS, CDR2 YDEGEE. V was clipped by 3 bases and J by 6 bases; unmatched bases: 9. The CDR3 sequence is 16 residues long. The CDR3 loop reads CASSSTRDRRNSPLHF. In DNA, the CDR3 is TGTGCCAGCAGCTCGACCCGGGACAGACGTAATTCACCCCTCCACTTT.

The chain recombines TRBV5-5 with TRBJ2-1; D tentatively fits TRBD1 or TRBD2 (5 bases each). The CDR3 totals 17 residues. Germline V lookup: CDR1 SGHKS, CDR2 YYEKEE (reference sequence). The V end was cut by 5 bases, the J end by 5 bases, with 23 bases between. The CDR3 DNA reads as TGTGCCAGCAGACCCTCCGGGGCCAACCTAGGCGACAATGAGCAGTTCTTC. Translation: CASRPSGANLGDNEQFF.

The chain combines TRBV29-1 with TRBJ1-1; D gene unclear. V was shortened by 0 bases and J by 11 bases, with 16 bases between the two germline ends. CDR3 length equals 13 residues. From germline, CDR1 is SQVTM and CDR2 ANQGSEA. The CDR3 DNA sequence: TGCAGCGTTGAAGATTATCTCGTCCTCGGGGCTTTCTTT. Translating gives CSVEDYLVLGAFF.

In nucleotides, the CDR3 is TGCGCCAGCAGCTTAGGGGAAAATAGCAATCAGCCCCAGCATTTT. Protein: CASSLGENSNQPQHF. J is TRBJ1-5 and V is TRBV5-1, with D perhaps TRBD1 (5 bases). Per germline, CDR1 SGHRS and CDR2 YFSETQ. This CDR3 comprises 15 residues. V was clipped by 2 bases and J by 0 bases, with 9 bases between them.

This rearrangement joins TRBV4-1 to TRBJ2-7; no definite D call. The CDR3 runs 15 residues. V was cut by 0 bases and J by 3 bases, with 12 bases left in between. CDR1 is MGHRA, CDR2 YSYEKL, per germline. Here the CDR3 reads CASSQDLAALYEQYF. The CDR3, as DNA: TGCGCCAGCAGCCAAGATCTGGCGGCACTCTACGAGCAGTACTTC.

A single count supports this clone. The chain uses TRBV5-6 and TRBJ2-3, with D maybe TRBD1 (6 bases). V was shortened by 4 bases and J by 3 bases, with 9 bases between the two germline ends. The CDR3 loop spans 13 amino acids. The germline V gene has CDR1 SGHDT and CDR2 YYEEEE. CDR3: CASSVGQTDTQYF. In DNA, the CDR3 is TGTGCCAGCAGCGTTGGACAGACAGATACGCAGTATTTT.

The genes are TRBV18 and TRBJ1-5; D perhaps matches TRBD1 (6 bases). CDR1 is KGHSH, CDR2 LQKENI, per germline. Trimming pared 3 bases from V and 4 bases from J, leaving 7 bases between. CDR3 size: 13 residues. As DNA, the CDR3 is TGTGCCAGCTCACCGGACAGAAATCAGCCCCAGCATTTT. Its translation: CASSPDRNQPQHF.

The rearrangement uses TRBV5-6 and TRBJ2-1, with D possibly being TRBD2 (6 bases). V lost 4 bases and J 4 bases, leaving 12 bases between the germline ends. The germline V gene has CDR1 SGHDT and CDR2 YYEEEE. This CDR3 region has 14 residues. This CDR3 is CASSPTGLYNEQFF. Written as DNA, the CDR3 is TGTGCCAGCAGCCCGACGGGACTTTACAATGAGCAGTTCTTC.

The chain employs TRBV9 and TRBJ2-2, with 8 bases lining up with TRBD2. The CDR3 extends over 18 amino acids. In germline, CDR1 is SGDLS, CDR2 YYNGEE. Unmatched junction bases numbered 12, after V lost 0 bases and J lost 5 bases. The CDR3 region is CASSVVGGSGSRTGELFF. The CDR3 DNA reads as TGTGCCAGCAGCGTAGTCGGGGGGAGCGGGAGTAGGACCGGGGAGCTGTTTTTT.

The rearrangement joins TRBV6-1 to TRBJ2-7; TRBD1 is a possible D gene (6 bases). The germline V gene has CDR1 MNHNS and CDR2 SASEGT. CDR3 length: 14 amino acids. V lost 4 bases, J lost 1 base, and 11 bases lay in between. The CDR3 DNA reads as TGTGCCAGCAGTGCCCGAGGACAGTCCTACGAGCAGTACTTC. It specifies CASSARGQSYEQYF.